This T cell receptor beta chain was found in a study of T-cell reconstitution after alpha-beta-depleted transplantation in children. Unique molecular identifiers tagged the TCRbeta library. In TCRdb, the PCR reads were re-called with MiXCR into one record per CDR3 protein. The table lists more than 550,000 distinct CDR3 sequences, roughly a tenth of them singletons, with 4% to 5% in the top ten. CDR1 is SGHTA and CDR2 is FQGNSA in the germline V gene. The V gene end was trimmed by 5 bases and the J gene end by 9 bases; junction bases not matched to a gene: 7. The CDR3 runs 15 residues. The gene calls are TRBV7-2 and TRBJ2-2, with 12 bases aligning to TRBD1. This sequence was found in a human donor who donated a stem cell graft to a child with acute myeloid leukemia. The material was PBMCs from the stem cell graft donor, obtained from the stem cell graft. CDR3 in amino acids: CASSTTGTGGWELFF. In DNA, the CDR3 is TGTGCCAGCAGCACCACCGGGACAGGGGGCTGGGAGCTGTTTTTT.